This TCR beta chain was observed in a study of blood T cells in healthy people across ages (dated by TCRdb to the mid-2010s). Turning to the overall study: In model experiments, template switching captured about one uniquely barcoded TCR beta cDNA molecule for every two T cells. To track age-related changes in TCR beta repertoire diversity, the study relied on deep sequencing normalized with unique cDNA molecular identifiers. To avoid experimental bias, donors of different ages were spread randomly across the sequencing lanes. Donors were grouped into four age groups: young (average approximately 16 years), middle-aged (around 39), aged (about 60) and long-lived (approximately 82). The study analyzed two additional independent replicas of 1 million unique cDNA reads from the same blood draw for two donors, one aged 18 to 30 and one aged 80 or older. Study-level results and caveats: Bulk unsorted PBMC profiling prevented conclusive comparison of naive and antigen-experienced compartments. A strong correlation was found between observed TCR beta diversity and the percentage of naive T cells measured by flow cytometry. The long-lived group showed more naive CD4+ T cells, fewer expanded clones and increased TCR diversity than the aged group, suggesting age selection. Observed TCR beta diversity per million T cells fell roughly linearly with age, and a significant reduction was already apparent by age roughly 40. Donor CMV infection status was unknown, potentially confounding age-related changes in expanded clonotypes. Estimates of total diversity based on one million sequenced T cells were considered lower bounds and underestimates.

Libraries were constructed by 5' RACE. The sequencing machine was an Illumina HiSeq 2500. A second PCR of roughly 6 to 11 cycles was run with a J-beta primer mix and a sample-barcoded 5' primer. A unique molecular identifier was introduced onto each TCR beta cDNA molecule by a template-switch 5' adaptor carrying 12 random nucleotides. Each sample yielded at least 2.5 million CDR3-containing paired-end reads. First-strand cDNA was synthesized from all RNA with the Mint cDNA synthesis kit, primed by a TRBC-specific oligonucleotide. Following uracil-DNA glycosylase treatment, a first 18-cycle PCR with universal primers M1SS and BC2_uni_R was performed on all cDNA. The study's processing was this. Normalization of each sample was performed by random selection of 1 million high-quality reads, each carrying a distinct molecular identifier. Reads with shared molecular identifiers were discarded instead of being binned into consensus sequences. MiTCR, with a Q25 quality threshold and the strictest error-elimination algorithm, was used for CDR3 identification, clonotype clustering and error correction. A nonparametric unseen species model with Euler transformation was used to estimate lower-bound total TCR beta diversity. TCRdb took the public reads, trimmed them with fastp at Q25, ran MiXCR for clone calling and kept in-frame beta chains. Entries that share a CDR3 protein sequence are merged under the most common genes and DNA. The V and J calls shown here were made by TCRdb, not taken from the authors' results. For this sample there are around 800,000 distinct CDR3 sequences; 62% appear just once. The ten largest account for around 30% of the sample.

The germline V gene provides CDR1 SGHVS and CDR2 FNYEAQ. V and J are trimmed by 5 bases and 5 bases, and the gene matches miss 7 bases of the junction. The CDR3, from cysteine to phenylalanine, totals 14 residues. The kept DNA is CDR3 alone, 42 bases in frame from the first base. Systemically healthy Caucasian individuals from Russia, some 38 in total and aged roughly 6 to 90 years, were included as donors. About 9.6 milliliters of peripheral blood were collected from each donor into EDTA-treated Vacutainer tubes. Ficoll-Paque density-gradient centrifugation was used to isolate PBMCs, with at least 6.5 million per sample. Trizol reagent was used to extract total RNA from the PBMCs, yielding at least 5 micrograms per sample. For every donor, flow cytometry on a PBMC aliquot measured the percentage of naive CD45RAhigh/CD27high T cells. Of note for this clonotype: Its cognate antigen has yet to be identified. No much larger clone exists at a distance of one base, and base qualities are not known.

This clonotype originated in a man aged 25-40 years in good health. The V gene is TRBV7-6 and the J gene is TRBJ2-7, and 9 junction bases match TRBD2. The sequenced sample was blood. The nucleotide sequence reads as follows: TGTGCCAGCAGCAAAGGGACTAGCTACAACGAGCAGTACTTC. Its amino acids are CASSKGTSYNEQYF.